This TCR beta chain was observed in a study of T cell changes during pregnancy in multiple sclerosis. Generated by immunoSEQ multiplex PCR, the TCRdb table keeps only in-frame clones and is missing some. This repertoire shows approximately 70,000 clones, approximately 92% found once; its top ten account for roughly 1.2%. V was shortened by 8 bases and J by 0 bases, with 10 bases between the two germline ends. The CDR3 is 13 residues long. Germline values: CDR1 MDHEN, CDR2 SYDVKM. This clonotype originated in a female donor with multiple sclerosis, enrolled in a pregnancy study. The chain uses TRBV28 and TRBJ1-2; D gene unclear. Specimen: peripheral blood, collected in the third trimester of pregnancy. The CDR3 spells CASSQVSNYGYTF. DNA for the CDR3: TGTGCCAGCTCACAAGTATCTAACTATGGCTACACCTTC.